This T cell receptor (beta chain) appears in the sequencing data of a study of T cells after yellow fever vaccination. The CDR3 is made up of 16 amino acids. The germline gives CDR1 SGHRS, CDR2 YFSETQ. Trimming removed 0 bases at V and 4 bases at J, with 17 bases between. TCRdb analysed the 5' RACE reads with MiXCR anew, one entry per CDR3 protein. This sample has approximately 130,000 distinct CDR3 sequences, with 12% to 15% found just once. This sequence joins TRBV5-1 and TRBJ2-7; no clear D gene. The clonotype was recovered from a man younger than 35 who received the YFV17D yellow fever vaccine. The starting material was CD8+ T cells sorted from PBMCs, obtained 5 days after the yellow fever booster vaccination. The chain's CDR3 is CASSLVPPRDSYEQYF. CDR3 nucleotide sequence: TGCGCCAGCAGCTTGGTCCCCCCCAGAGATTCTTACGAGCAGTACTTC.